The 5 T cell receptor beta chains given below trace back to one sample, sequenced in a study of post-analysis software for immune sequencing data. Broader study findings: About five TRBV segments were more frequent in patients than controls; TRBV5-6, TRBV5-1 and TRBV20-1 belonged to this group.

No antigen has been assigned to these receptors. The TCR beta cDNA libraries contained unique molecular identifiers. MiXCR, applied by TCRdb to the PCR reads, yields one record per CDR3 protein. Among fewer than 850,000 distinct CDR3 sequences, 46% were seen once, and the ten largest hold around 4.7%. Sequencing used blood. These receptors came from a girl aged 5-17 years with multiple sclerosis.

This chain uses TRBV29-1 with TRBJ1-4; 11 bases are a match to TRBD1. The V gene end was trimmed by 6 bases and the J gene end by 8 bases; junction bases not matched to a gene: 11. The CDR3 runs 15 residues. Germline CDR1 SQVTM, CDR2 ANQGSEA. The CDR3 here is CSVRSEGQGGEKLFF. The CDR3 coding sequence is TGCAGCGTCAGGAGTGAGGGACAGGGGGGGGAAAAACTGTTTTTT. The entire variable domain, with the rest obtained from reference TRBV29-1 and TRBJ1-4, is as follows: SAVISQKPSRDICQRGTSLTIQCQVDSQVTMMFWYRQQPGQSLTLIATANQGSEATYESGFVIDKFPISRPNLTFSTLTVSNMSPEDSSIYLCSVRSEGQGGEKLFFGSGTQLSVL.

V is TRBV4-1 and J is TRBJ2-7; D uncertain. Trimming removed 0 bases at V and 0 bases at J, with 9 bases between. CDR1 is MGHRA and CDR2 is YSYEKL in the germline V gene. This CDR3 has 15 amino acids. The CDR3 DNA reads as TGCGCCAGCAGCCAAGAAATGTGGGGCTCCTACGAGCAGTACTTC. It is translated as CASSQEMWGSYEQYF.

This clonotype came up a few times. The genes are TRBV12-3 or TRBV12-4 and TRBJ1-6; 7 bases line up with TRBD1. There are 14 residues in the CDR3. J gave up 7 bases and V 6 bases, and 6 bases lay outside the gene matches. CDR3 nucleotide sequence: TGTGCCAGCAGCCGCCGGGACAGCAATTCACCCCTCCACTTT. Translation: CASSRRDSNSPLHF.

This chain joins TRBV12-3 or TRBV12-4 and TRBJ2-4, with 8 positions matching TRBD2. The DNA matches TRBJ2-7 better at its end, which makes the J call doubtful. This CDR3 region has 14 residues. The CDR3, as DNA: TGTGCCAGCAGTTTTGGCGGGAGGCCCTTCGAGCAGTACTTC. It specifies CASSFGGRPFEQYF.

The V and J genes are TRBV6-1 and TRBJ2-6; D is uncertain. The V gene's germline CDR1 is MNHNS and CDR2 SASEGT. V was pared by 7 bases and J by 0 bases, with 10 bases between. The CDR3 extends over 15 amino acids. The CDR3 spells CASKDYPSGANVLTF. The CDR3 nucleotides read TGTGCCAGCAAAGATTACCCCTCTGGGGCCAACGTCCTGACTTTC.